Listed below are T cell receptor beta chains from one sample, sequenced in a study of regulatory T cells in long-lasting Graves disease. TCRdb reprocessed the multiplex PCR reads with MiXCR, giving one entry per CDR3 protein. This table has hundreds of thousands of distinct CDR3 sequences, 15% to 20% appearing once. Sequenced material: peripheral blood mononuclear cells (PBMCs), taken at new diagnosis, from a patient treated with antithyroid drugs. All receptors derive from a female donor with Graves disease. Each CDR3 is given with its conserved first and last residue. A D gene is named only where the DNA matches it firmly. Only some rows state a clone size, as once, few, many or a class for expanded clones.

>TRBV2|TRBD2|-|TRBJ2-1
CASSGTSAYNEQFF
TGTGCCAGCAGTGGGACTAGCGCCTACAATGAGCAGTTCTTC
>TRBV7-3|TRBD1|-|TRBJ2-5
CASSLGTGGPQETQYF
TGTGCCAGCAGCTTAGGGACAGGGGGACCTCAAGAGACCCAGTACTTC
>TRBV12-3/TRBV12-4|-|many|TRBJ1-2
CANSQFTNYGYTF
TGTGCCAACTCACAATTTACTAACTATGGCTACACCTTC
>TRBV11-2|-|many|TRBJ1-1
CASSQRGQMNTEAFF
TGTGCCAGCAGCCAGCGAGGACAGATGAACACTGAAGCTTTCTTT
>TRBV12-5|-|many|TRBJ2-2
CASGLASVAGELFF
TGTGCTAGTGGTTTGGCTAGTGTGGCCGGGGAGCTGTTTTTT
>TRBV5-4|-|many|TRBJ2-4
CASNSYLDRSKNIQYF
TGTGCCAGCAACTCCTACCTCGACAGGTCCAAAAACATTCAGTACTTC
>TRBV5-1|-|many|TRBJ2-1
CASRAGERYNEQFF
TGCGCCAGTAGGGCAGGGGAGAGGTACAATGAGCAGTTCTTC
>TRBV20-1|TRBD1|few|TRBJ2-1
CSARGQGHNEQFF
TGCAGTGCTAGGGGACAGGGCCACAATGAGCAGTTCTTC
>TRBV5-1|TRBD1|many|TRBJ2-2
CASSFLNLDRVTGELFF
TGCGCCAGCAGCTTCCTAAACCTGGACAGGGTCACCGGGGAGCTGTTTTTT
>TRBV6-2/TRBV6-3|-|-|TRBJ1-1
CASSYSNSLMNTEAFF
TGTGCCAGCAGTTACTCGAACAGTCTCATGAACACTGAAGCTTTCTTT
>TRBV28|-|many|TRBJ2-5
CASSQRGSRRETQYF
TGTGCCAGCAGCCAGCGAGGGAGCCGTCGCGAGACCCAGTACTTC
>TRBV2|-|few|TRBJ1-3
CASSEKNTIYF
TGTGCCAGCAGTGAGAAAAACACCATATATTTT
>TRBV5-1|-|many|TRBJ2-1
CASSLAQGGSYNEQFF
TGCGCCAGCAGCCTCGCACAAGGGGGCTCCTACAATGAGCAGTTCTTC
>TRBV15|-|many|TRBJ2-2
CATSVRGFHGELFF
TGTGCCACCAGCGTTCGGGGTTTTCACGGGGAGCTGTTTTTT
>TRBV2|-|many|TRBJ1-1
CASSAGGPSKEAFF
TGTGCCAGCAGTGCCGGGGGCCCATCGAAAGAAGCTTTCTTT
>TRBV20-1|TRBD2|-|TRBJ2-7
CSARDLAGLAGAGEQYF
TGCAGTGCTAGAGATCTCGCGGGACTAGCGGGAGCGGGGGAGCAGTACTTC
>TRBV12-3/TRBV12-4|-|many|TRBJ2-7
CASTSAGKGYEQYF
TGTGCCAGCACCTCGGCGGGGAAAGGCTACGAGCAGTACTTC
>TRBV7-2|TRBD2|once|TRBJ2-3
CASRPSGGSPSTDTQYF
TGTGCCAGCAGACCGTCGGGGGGGAGCCCTAGCACAGATACGCAGTATTTT
>TRBV5-1|TRBD1|many|TRBJ2-1
CASRRPGTGNEQFF
TGCGCCAGCAGACGTCCCGGGACAGGCAATGAGCAGTTCTTC
>TRBV19|TRBD1|few|TRBJ1-1
CASSPVRRDRNTEAFF
TGTGCCAGTAGTCCAGTTCGCAGGGACAGGAACACTGAAGCTTTCTTT
>TRBV27|TRBD2|-|TRBJ2-3
CASRGGEGLEDTQYF
TGTGCCAGCAGGGGGGGGGAGGGCCTCGAGGATACGCAGTATTTT
>TRBV2|-|-|TRBJ2-7
CASSLEGSIDEQYF
TGTGCCAGCAGCTTAGAAGGCTCGATCGACGAGCAGTACTTC
>TRBV24-1|TRBD2|many|TRBJ2-5
CATSSSRGGRETQYF
TGTGCCACCAGTTCTTCCCGGGGGGGGCGTGAGACCCAGTACTTC
>TRBV28|-|-|TRBJ2-1
CASRRTVHVGSSYNEQFF
TGTGCCAGCAGGAGGACCGTTCATGTCGGGAGTTCCTACAATGAGCAGTTCTTC
>TRBV11-3|-|many|TRBJ1-2
CASSLGADDYGYTF
TGTGCCAGCAGCTTAGGGGCTGACGACTATGGCTACACCTTC
>TRBV6-2/TRBV6-3|-|few|TRBJ2-5
CASSEVVTDQETQYF
TGTGCCAGCAGTGAGGTCGTTACAGATCAAGAGACCCAGTACTTC
>TRBV2|TRBD1|many|TRBJ2-2
CASSVTRTGGSSNTGELFF
TGTGCCAGCAGTGTGACGAGGACAGGGGGGTCTTCGAACACCGGGGAGCTGTTTTTT
>TRBV11-2|TRBD2|many|TRBJ2-7
CASSRLSGKAGEQYF
TGTGCCAGCAGCCGTCTTAGCGGGAAGGCCGGCGAGCAGTACTTC
>TRBV10-3|-|many|TRBJ2-3
CASPFLPGGRADTQYF
TGTGCCTCCCCTTTTCTGCCTGGAGGCCGGGCAGATACGCAGTATTTT
>TRBV6-5|-|-|TRBJ1-4
CASSLPGTEKLFF
TGTGCCAGCAGTTTGCCAGGGACCGAAAAACTGTTTTTT
>TRBV13|-|many|TRBJ2-3
CASSLVVSTDTQYF
TGTGCCAGCAGCTTAGTGGTTAGCACAGATACGCAGTATTTT
>TRBV5-1|TRBD1|many|TRBJ1-5
CASSLGRDSGNQPQHF
TGCGCCAGCAGCTTGGGCCGGGACAGCGGCAATCAGCCCCAGCATTTT
>TRBV27|-|few|TRBJ1-4
CASSRSPGSTNEKLFF
TGTGCCAGCAGCAGAAGCCCGGGCTCAACTAATGAAAAACTGTTTTTT
>TRBV6-1|TRBD2|-|TRBJ2-1
CASSKLADEQFF
TGTGCCAGCAGTAAACTAGCGGATGAGCAGTTCTTC
>TRBV2|TRBD1|-|TRBJ2-6
CASSPGTGISVTSGANVLTF
TGTGCCAGCAGTCCCGGGACAGGGATCTCAGTGACTTCTGGGGCCAACGTCCTGACTTTC
>TRBV10-3|-|many|TRBJ2-7
CAISGGYKQYF
TGTGCCATCAGTGGGGGCTACAAGCAGTACTTC
>TRBV27|-|few|TRBJ2-2
CASSSGDTGELFF
TGTGCCAGCAGTTCAGGGGATACCGGGGAGCTGTTTTTT
>TRBV2|-|few|TRBJ2-3
CASRSGYGDTQYF
TGTGCCAGCAGATCAGGGTACGGGGATACGCAGTATTTT
>TRBV11-2|-|many|TRBJ2-3
CASSLDIVSDTQYF
TGTGCCAGCAGCTTAGATATAGTGTCAGATACGCAGTATTTT
>TRBV12-3/TRBV12-4|-|many|TRBJ2-2
CASLQHPGELFF
TGTGCCAGCTTACAGCACCCCGGGGAGCTGTTTTTT
>TRBV12-3/TRBV12-4|-|many|TRBJ2-1
CASTERTDYNEQFF
TGTGCCAGCACAGAGAGGACGGACTACAATGAGCAGTTCTTC
>TRBV6-1|-|-|TRBJ2-7
CASSAPSAPFYEQYF
TGTGCCAGCAGTGCGCCTAGCGCCCCTTTTTACGAGCAGTACTTC
>TRBV12-5|TRBD2|many|TRBJ2-5
CAGQEPHSGTSVQETQYF
TGTGCTGGACAAGAACCCCACTCCGGGACTAGCGTACAAGAGACCCAGTACTTC
>TRBV20-1|-|-|TRBJ2-3
CSARTSGWGTDTQYF
TGCAGTGCTAGAACTTCTGGGTGGGGCACAGATACGCAGTATTTT
>TRBV13|TRBD2|many|TRBJ2-5
CATLDARSGISETQYF
TGTGCCACCCTCGATGCCCGTAGCGGGATTTCAGAGACCCAGTACTTC
>TRBV25-1|-|few|TRBJ2-5
CASSSHWGTETQYF
TGTGCCAGCAGTTCTCATTGGGGGACTGAGACCCAGTACTTC
>TRBV5-6|TRBD1|-|TRBJ1-2
CASSWDRVPGYTF
TGTGCCAGCAGCTGGGACAGGGTTCCTGGCTACACCTTC
>TRBV11-1|-|many|TRBJ2-5
CASSFGQTPSAQYF
TGTGCCAGCAGCTTTGGACAGACTCCCTCGGCCCAGTACTTC
>TRBV19|-|-|TRBJ1-5
CASRDGGSTPLQHF
TGTGCCAGTAGAGATGGTGGGTCCACCCCTCTCCAGCATTTT
>TRBV11-2|TRBD1|many|TRBJ1-1
CASSSPRTGGWGFF
TGTGCCAGCAGCTCCCCGCGGACAGGGGGGTGGGGTTTCTTT
>TRBV2|TRBD1|many|TRBJ1-1
CASSEGRGARAEAFF
TGTGCCAGCAGTGAGGGCAGGGGGGCTAGGGCTGAAGCTTTCTTT
>TRBV12-3/TRBV12-4|TRBD2|many|TRBJ2-1
CASSFVSGPSDEQFF
TGTGCCAGCAGTTTCGTTAGCGGGCCCTCGGATGAGCAGTTCTTC
>TRBV19|-|-|TRBJ2-3
CASSTRFAGHTDTQYF
TGTGCCAGTAGTACCCGCTTTGCGGGACACACAGATACGCAGTATTTT
>TRBV2|TRBD1|-|TRBJ2-1
CASSLQGTDEQFF
TGTGCCAGCAGTTTACAGGGGACGGATGAGCAGTTCTTC
>TRBV4-2|-|many|TRBJ2-3
CASSQDLAGTDTQYF
TGTGCCAGCAGCCAAGATTTGGCGGGAACAGATACGCAGTATTTT
>TRBV28|TRBD2|many|TRBJ2-7
CASSFHLPGTIRYEQYF
TGTGCCAGCAGTTTTCACTTACCCGGGACTATTCGCTACGAGCAGTACTTC
>TRBV27|-|-|TRBJ2-3
CASSMTDITTDTQYF
TGTGCCAGCAGTATGACAGATATCACCACAGATACGCAGTATTTT
>TRBV7-2|TRBD1|few|TRBJ1-4
CASSKYPRDRGHDNEKLFF
TGTGCCAGCAGCAAATACCCCCGGGACAGGGGGCATGATAATGAAAAACTGTTTTTT